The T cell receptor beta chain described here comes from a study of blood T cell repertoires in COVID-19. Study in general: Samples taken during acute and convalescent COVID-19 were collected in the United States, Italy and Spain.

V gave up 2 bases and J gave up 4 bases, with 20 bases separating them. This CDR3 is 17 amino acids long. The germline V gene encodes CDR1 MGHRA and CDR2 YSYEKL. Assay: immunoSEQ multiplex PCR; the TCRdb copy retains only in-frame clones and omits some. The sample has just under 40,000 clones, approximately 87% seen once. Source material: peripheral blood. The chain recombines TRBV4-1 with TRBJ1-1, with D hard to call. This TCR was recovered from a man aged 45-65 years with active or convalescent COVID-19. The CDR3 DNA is TGCGCCAGCAGCCAAACCCCCGTCTCGGGGTATGTCACTGAAGCTTTCTTT. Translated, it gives CASSQTPVSGYVTEAFF.